This T cell receptor (beta chain) stems from a study of blood T cells in healthy people across ages. Study-wide results and caveats: The study found TCR beta diversity correlated strongly with naive T cell percentage. Donor CMV status, an unknown factor, possibly confounded changes in expanded clonotypes.

A second PCR of roughly 7 to 11 cycles used a sample-barcoded 5' primer and a J-beta primer mix. Carrying 12 random nucleotides, a template-switch adaptor labeled each individual cDNA molecule. TCRdb analysed the 5' RACE reads with MiXCR anew, one entry per CDR3 protein. The sample yields 1.5 million to 2 million distinct CDR3 sequences, about 30% seen once. In regard to this clonotype: Its specificity is unknown.

The CDR3 totals 14 residues. V was shortened by 2 bases and J by 8 bases, with 12 bases between the two germline ends. Germline lookup yields CDR1 MDHEN and CDR2 SYDVKM. The specimen was blood. The clonotype comes from a woman aged 25 to 39 in good health. The rearrangement uses TRBV28 and TRBJ1-4; D possibly corresponds to TRBD1 (6 bases). The CDR3 sequence is CASSLQDRSEKLFF. Here the CDR3 DNA reads TGTGCCAGCAGTTTACAGGACAGAAGCGAAAAACTGTTTTTT.